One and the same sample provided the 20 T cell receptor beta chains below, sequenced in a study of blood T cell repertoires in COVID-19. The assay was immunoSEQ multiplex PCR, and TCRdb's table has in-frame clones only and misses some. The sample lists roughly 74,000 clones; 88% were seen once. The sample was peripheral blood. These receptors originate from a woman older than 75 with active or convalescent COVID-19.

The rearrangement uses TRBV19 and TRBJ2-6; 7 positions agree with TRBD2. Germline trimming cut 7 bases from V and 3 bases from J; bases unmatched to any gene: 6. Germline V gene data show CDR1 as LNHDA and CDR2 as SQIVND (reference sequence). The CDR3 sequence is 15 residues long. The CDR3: CASTGGGLGANVLTF. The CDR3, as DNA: TGTGCCAGTACGGGAGGTGGCCTTGGGGCCAACGTCCTGACTTTC.

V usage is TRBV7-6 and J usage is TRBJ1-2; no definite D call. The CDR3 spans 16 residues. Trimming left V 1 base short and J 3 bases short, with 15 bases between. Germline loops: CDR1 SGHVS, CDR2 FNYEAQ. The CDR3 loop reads CASSLGSGTADYGYTF. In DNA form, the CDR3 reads TGTGCCAGCAGCTTAGGCAGTGGTACAGCAGACTATGGCTACACCTTC.

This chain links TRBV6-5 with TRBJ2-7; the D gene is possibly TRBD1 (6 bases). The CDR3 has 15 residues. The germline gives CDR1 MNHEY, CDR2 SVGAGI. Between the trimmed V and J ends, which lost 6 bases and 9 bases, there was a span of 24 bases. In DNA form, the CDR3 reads TGTGCCAGCAGCTTAGCCCCTTCGACAGGTCCTTGGCAGTACTTC. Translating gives CASSLAPSTGPWQYF.

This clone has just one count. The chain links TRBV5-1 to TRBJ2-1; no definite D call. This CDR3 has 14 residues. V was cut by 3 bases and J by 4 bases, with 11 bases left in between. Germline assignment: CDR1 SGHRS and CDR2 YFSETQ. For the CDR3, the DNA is TGCGCCAGCAGCTCCCGCCGCGCGTACAATGAGCAGTTCTTC. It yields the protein CASSSRRAYNEQFF.

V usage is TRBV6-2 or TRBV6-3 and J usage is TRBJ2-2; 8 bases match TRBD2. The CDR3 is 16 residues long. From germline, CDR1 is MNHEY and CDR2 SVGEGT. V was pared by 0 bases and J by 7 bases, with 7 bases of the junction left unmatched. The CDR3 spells CASSYSKGLDGGELFF. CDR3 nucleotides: TGTGCCAGCAGTTACTCGAAGGGACTAGACGGCGGGGAGCTGTTTTTT.

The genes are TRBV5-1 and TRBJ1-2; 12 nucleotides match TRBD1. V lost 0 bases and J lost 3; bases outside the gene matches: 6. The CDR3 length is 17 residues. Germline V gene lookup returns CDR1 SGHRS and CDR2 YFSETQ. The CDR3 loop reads CASSLGDRGLKDYGYTF. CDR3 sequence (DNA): TGCGCCAGCAGCTTGGGGGACAGGGGGCTCAAGGACTATGGCTACACCTTC.

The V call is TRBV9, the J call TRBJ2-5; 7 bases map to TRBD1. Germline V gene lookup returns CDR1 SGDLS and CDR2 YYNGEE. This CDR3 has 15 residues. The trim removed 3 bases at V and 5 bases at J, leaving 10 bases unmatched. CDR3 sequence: CASSGGTARVETQYF. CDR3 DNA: TGTGCCAGCAGCGGAGGGACAGCGAGAGTGGAGACCCAGTACTTC.

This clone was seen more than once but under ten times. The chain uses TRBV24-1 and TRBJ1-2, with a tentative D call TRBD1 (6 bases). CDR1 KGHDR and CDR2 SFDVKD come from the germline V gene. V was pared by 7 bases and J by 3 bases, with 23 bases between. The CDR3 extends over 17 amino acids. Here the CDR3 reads CATRYTTSGEEDYGYTF. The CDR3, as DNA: TGTGCCACCAGATACACCACCTCAGGGGAAGAAGACTATGGCTACACCTTC.

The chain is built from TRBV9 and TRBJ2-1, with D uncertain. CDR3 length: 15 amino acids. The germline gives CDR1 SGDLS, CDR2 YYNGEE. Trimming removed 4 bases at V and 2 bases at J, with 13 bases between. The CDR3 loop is CASSPRLEAYNEQFF. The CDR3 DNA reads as TGTGCCAGCAGCCCCCGACTTGAGGCCTACAATGAGCAGTTCTTC.

Written as DNA, the CDR3 is TGTGCCAGCAGTTACCAGGGGTACCAAGAGACCCAGTACTTC. As protein: CASSYQGYQETQYF. The V call is TRBV6-2 or TRBV6-3, the J call TRBJ2-5, with D possibly TRBD1 on 6 matching bases. The ends were cut back, 2 bases at V and 0 bases at J, with 7 bases in the middle. CDR1 and CDR2 from the germline V gene are MNHEY and SVGEGT. The CDR3 is 14 residues long.

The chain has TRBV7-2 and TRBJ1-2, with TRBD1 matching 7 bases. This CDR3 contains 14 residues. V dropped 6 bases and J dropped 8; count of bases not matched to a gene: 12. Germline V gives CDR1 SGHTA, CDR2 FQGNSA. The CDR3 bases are TGTGCCAGCAGGCCGGACAGGACTCTTCTGGGCTACACCTTC. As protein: CASRPDRTLLGYTF.

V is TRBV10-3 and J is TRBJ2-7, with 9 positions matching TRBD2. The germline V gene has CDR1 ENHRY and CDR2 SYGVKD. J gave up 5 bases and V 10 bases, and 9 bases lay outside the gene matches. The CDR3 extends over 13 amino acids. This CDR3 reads CANRFRLADEQYF. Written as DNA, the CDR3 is TGTGCCAACCGGTTTAGACTAGCGGACGAGCAGTACTTC.

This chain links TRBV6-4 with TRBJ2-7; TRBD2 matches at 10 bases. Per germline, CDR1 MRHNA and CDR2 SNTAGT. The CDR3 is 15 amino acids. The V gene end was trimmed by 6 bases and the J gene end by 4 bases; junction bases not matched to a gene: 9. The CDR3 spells CASSPSPSGSYEQYF. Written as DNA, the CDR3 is TGTGCCAGCAGCCCCTCCCCTAGCGGGAGTTACGAGCAGTACTTC.

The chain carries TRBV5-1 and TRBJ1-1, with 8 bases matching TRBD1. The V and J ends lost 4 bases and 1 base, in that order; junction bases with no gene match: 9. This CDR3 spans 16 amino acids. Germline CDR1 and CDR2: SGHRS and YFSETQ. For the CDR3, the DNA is TGCGCCAGCAGCATTGATGGACAGGGACCGAACACTGAAGCTTTCTTT. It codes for CASSIDGQGPNTEAFF.

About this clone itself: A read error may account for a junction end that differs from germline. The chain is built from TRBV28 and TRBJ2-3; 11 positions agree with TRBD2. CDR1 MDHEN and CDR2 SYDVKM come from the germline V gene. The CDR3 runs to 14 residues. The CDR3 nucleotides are TGTGCCAGCAGTTCGGTCGGGACTAGCGGTTGGGTGGATTTT. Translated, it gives CASSSVGTSGWVDF.

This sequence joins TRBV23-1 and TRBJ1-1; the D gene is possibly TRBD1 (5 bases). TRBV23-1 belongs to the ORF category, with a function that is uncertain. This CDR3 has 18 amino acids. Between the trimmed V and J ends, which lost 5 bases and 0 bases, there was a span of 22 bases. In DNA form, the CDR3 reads TGCGCCAGCAGTTTCAACCCGGGGGAAGTACTCATGAACACTGAAGCTTTCTTT. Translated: CASSFNPGEVLMNTEAFF.

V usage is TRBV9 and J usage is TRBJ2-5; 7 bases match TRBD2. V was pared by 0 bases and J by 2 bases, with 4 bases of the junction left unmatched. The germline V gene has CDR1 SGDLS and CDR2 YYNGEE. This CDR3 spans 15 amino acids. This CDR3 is CASSVEGRGQETQYF. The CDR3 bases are TGTGCCAGCAGCGTAGAAGGGCGGGGGCAAGAGACCCAGTACTTC. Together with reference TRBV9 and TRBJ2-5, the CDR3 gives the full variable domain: DSGVTQTPKHLITATGQRVTLRCSPRSGDLSVYWYQQSLDQGLQFLIQYYNGEERAKGNILERFSAQQFPDLHSELNLSSLELGDSALYFCASSVEGRGQETQYFGPGTRLLVL.

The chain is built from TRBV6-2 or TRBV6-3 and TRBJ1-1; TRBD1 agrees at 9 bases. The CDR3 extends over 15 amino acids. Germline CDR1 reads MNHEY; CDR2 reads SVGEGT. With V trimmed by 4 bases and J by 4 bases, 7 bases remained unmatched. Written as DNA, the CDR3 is TGTGCCAGCAGTTCCAAAGACAGGGGGGTCACTGAAGCTTTCTTT. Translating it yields CASSSKDRGVTEAFF.

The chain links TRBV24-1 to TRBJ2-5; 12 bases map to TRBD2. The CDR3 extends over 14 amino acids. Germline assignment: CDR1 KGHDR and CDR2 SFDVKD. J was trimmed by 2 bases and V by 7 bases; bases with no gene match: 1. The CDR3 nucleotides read TGTGCCACCAGAGGACTAGCGGGACAAGAGACCCAGTACTTC. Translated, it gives CATRGLAGQETQYF.

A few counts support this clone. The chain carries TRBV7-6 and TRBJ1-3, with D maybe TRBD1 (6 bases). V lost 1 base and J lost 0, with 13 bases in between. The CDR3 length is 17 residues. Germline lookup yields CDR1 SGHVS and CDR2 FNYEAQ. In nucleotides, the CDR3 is TGTGCCAGCAGCTTAGTTGCAGGGGTCACCTCTGGAAACACCATATATTTT. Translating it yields CASSLVAGVTSGNTIYF.